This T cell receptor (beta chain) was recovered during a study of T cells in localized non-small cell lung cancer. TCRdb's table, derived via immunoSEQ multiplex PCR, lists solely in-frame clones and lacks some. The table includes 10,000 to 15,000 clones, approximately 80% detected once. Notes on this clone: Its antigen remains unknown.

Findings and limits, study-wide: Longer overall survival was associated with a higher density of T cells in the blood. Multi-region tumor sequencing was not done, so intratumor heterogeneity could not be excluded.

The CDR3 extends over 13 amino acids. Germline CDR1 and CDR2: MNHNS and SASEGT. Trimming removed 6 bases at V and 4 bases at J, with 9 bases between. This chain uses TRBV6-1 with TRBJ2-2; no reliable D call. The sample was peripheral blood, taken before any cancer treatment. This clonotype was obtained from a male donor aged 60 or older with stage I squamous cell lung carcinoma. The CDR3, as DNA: TGTGCCAGCAGCTCACGGTCCACCGGGGAGCTGTTTTTT. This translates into CASSSRSTGELFF.